The rows below give T cell receptor beta chains drawn from one sample of a study of cytomegalovirus exposure and HLA in healthy donors. The assay was immunoSEQ multiplex PCR, and TCRdb's table has in-frame clones only and misses some. The data hold 130,000 or so clones, with 8.5% to 10% observed a single time. Sequences were obtained from PBMCs. The origin of the receptors is a man aged 35-49 years in good health and CMV-seronegative. The CDR3 runs from the conserved cysteine through the conserved F or W. A D gene is named only where the DNA matches it firmly. Only some rows state a clone size, as once, few, many or a class for expanded clones.

clone_size d_call j_call v_call cdr3_nt cdr3_aa
few TRBD1 TRBJ2-2 TRBV13 TGTGCCAGCAGCTTAAACAGGGGGGCCGGGGAGCTGTTTTTT CASSLNRGAGELFF
few TRBD1 TRBJ1-2 TRBV5-6 TGTGCCAGCACCCCGACAGGGAACTATGGCTACACCTTC CASTPTGNYGYTF
- TRBD2 TRBJ2-5 TRBV2 TGTGCCAGCAGAGCCACCCTTGGACTAGCGGGGAAAGAGACCCAGTACTTC CASRATLGLAGKETQYF
- TRBD1 TRBJ2-7 TRBV6-1 TGTGCCAGCAGTGTGGGCAGGGGGCCCTCCTACGAGCAGTACTTC CASSVGRGPSYEQYF
- - TRBJ1-6 TRBV4-2 TGTGCCAGCAGCCAAGACAGGTCCTTGGCACCCCTCCACTTT CASSQDRSLAPLHF
few TRBD1 TRBJ1-6 TRBV19 TGTGCCAGTAGTACGGACAGGGCAAGCCCTAATTCACCCCTCCACTTT CASSTDRASPNSPLHF
- TRBD1 TRBJ2-7 TRBV19 TGTGCCAGTAGTCCCCGGACAGGGGGCCACGAGCAGTACTTC CASSPRTGGHEQYF
- - TRBJ2-2 TRBV4-1 TGCGCCAGCAGCCAAGTAATAGGCATAGAGGGATACCGGGGAGCTGTTTTT CASSQVIGIEGYRGAVF
few TRBD1 TRBJ2-7 TRBV6-6 TGTGCCAGCAGTTACTCCACCCGACAGGGTCGGGAGCAGTACTTC CASSYSTRQGREQYF
few - TRBJ2-3 TRBV6-6 TGTGCCAGCATGGAGGGATTAGATACGCAGTATTTT CASMEGLDTQYF
- - TRBJ2-7 TRBV5-1 TGCGCCAGCAGCTTGTCCCCAGGGGATGCCTACGAGCAGTACTTC CASSLSPGDAYEQYF
- TRBD1 TRBJ1-2 TRBV5-1 TGCGCCAGCAGCATGACAGGGGGTGACTATGGCTACACCTTC CASSMTGGDYGYTF
few TRBD2 TRBJ2-3 TRBV7-6 TGTGCCAGCAGCTCCAGGGGGACTAGCGGGGGGAGAAATACGCAGTATTTT CASSSRGTSGGRNTQYF
- TRBD1 TRBJ2-1 TRBV11-2 TGTGCCAGCAGCCCTAAACAGGGGTTTTCCTACAATGAGCAGTTCTTC CASSPKQGFSYNEQFF
few - TRBJ1-2 TRBV27 TGTGCCAGCAGTTTAGCAGGGAACTATGGCTACACCTTC CASSLAGNYGYTF
- - TRBJ2-5 TRBV7-2 TGTGCCAGCATGGGAGTGCGAGACGAAGAGACCCAGTACTTC CASMGVRDEETQYF
- - TRBJ2-1 TRBV9 TGTGCCAGCAGTCCCTCCGATGAGCAGTTCTTC CASSPSDEQFF
- TRBD1 TRBJ2-1 TRBV9 TGTGCCAGCAGCGTGGCAGGGACAGGGAATAATGCGGACAATGAGCAGTTCTTC CASSVAGTGNNADNEQFF
few - TRBJ2-5 TRBV20-1 TGCAGTGCTAGGAGGGAGACCCAGTACTTC CSARRETQYF
- TRBD1 TRBJ2-1 TRBV5-4 TGTGCCAGCAGCTTACAGGGGGCAGGGTACAATGAGCAGTTCTTC CASSLQGAGYNEQFF
- TRBD1 TRBJ2-1 TRBV5-1 TGCGCCAGCAGAGGACAGGGTCGGGACAATGAGCAGTTCTTC CASRGQGRDNEQFF
- - TRBJ2-5 TRBV9 TGTGCCAGCAGCCCGACGGCGGGGTTCAGCCAAGAGACCCAGTACTTC CASSPTAGFSQETQYF
few TRBD2 TRBJ2-5 TRBV7-9 TGTGCCAGCAGGTCAGCTAGCGGGGGGCGATTAGAGACCCAGTACTTC CASRSASGGRLETQYF
few - TRBJ2-3 TRBV10-1 TGCGCCAGCTCCGGGTTCCGCACAGATACGCAGTATTTT CASSGFRTDTQYF
medium-sized - TRBJ1-1 TRBV4-3 TGCGCCAGCAGCCAGACAGAAAACACTGAAGCTTTCTTT CASSQTENTEAFF
- - TRBJ2-2 TRBV7-8 TGTGCCAGCAGCTTAGCTATAGGGGGGGGTAGCACCGGGGAGCTGTTTTTT CASSLAIGGGSTGELFF
few TRBD1 TRBJ1-1 TRBV6-6 TGTGCCAGCAGTCCCGTGGGACAGAGCAACACTGAAGCTTTCTTT CASSPVGQSNTEAFF
- - TRBJ1-1 TRBV5-1 TGCGCCAGCAGCTTGGAACAGAACACTGAAGCTTTCTTT CASSLEQNTEAFF
few - TRBJ1-3 TRBV2 TGTGCCAGCAGTGAAGTTCGCGGTTCTGGAAACACCATATATTTT CASSEVRGSGNTIYF
- TRBD1 TRBJ1-3 TRBV25-1 TGTGCCAGCAGGGAGTCGACAGGGGGGATAGGAAACACCATATATTTT CASRESTGGIGNTIYF
- - TRBJ1-2 TRBV7-6 TGTGCCAGCAGCTTATTGGGAGATGATCGTGACAGGAGCTATGGCTACACCTTC CASSLLGDDRDRSYGYTF
- TRBD2 TRBJ2-7 TRBV13 TGTGCCAGCAGCCCCTCGGGGGGATACGAGCAGTACTTC CASSPSGGYEQYF
- TRBD2 TRBJ2-1 TRBV6-5 TGTGCCAGCCTTACGGGGGAACTAGCGTCCAATGAGCAGTTCTTC CASLTGELASNEQFF
few TRBD2 TRBJ2-1 TRBV7-2 TGTGCCAGCAGCTTCGGACTAGCGGGGGACAATGAGCAGTTCTTC CASSFGLAGDNEQFF
- - TRBJ1-2 TRBV30 TGTGCCTGGAGTCCAAGCGGGGCGTGGGGACATGCCTACACCTTC CAWSPSGAWGHAYTF
few TRBD1 TRBJ2-3 TRBV5-1 TGCGCCAGCACCAACCGACAGGGGGCGGGTACGCAGTATTTT CASTNRQGAGTQYF
- - TRBJ1-4 TRBV15 TGTGCCACCAGCAGCGGGAGGCCCCGGGGGGCTAATGAAAAACTGTTTTTT CATSSGRPRGANEKLFF
few TRBD1 TRBJ1-1 TRBV27 TGTGCCAGCAGTTTATTACCGGGACAGGCGCTGAACACTGAAGCTTTCTTT CASSLLPGQALNTEAFF
few TRBD2 TRBJ2-7 TRBV6-4 TGTGCCAGCAGTGACTACCGGGGGGGCCCCCTCTCCTACGAGCAGTACTTC CASSDYRGGPLSYEQYF
- TRBD2 TRBJ2-3 TRBV9 TGTGCCAGCAGCGTAGGAGGACTAGCGGGGGGGCAAGATACGCAGTATTTT CASSVGGLAGGQDTQYF
- - TRBJ2-2 TRBV2 TGTGCCAGCAGTGAACTCCTAAACACCGGGGAGCTGTTTTTT CASSELLNTGELFF
few - TRBJ2-3 TRBV15 TGTGCCACCAGCAGACCTCCTTGGACTACCGCTGCAAATACGCAGTATTTT CATSRPPWTTAANTQYF
few - TRBJ2-7 TRBV5-4 TGTGCCAGCAGCTTGGGATGGGGGGGGCCCTCCGAGCAGTACTTC CASSLGWGGPSEQYF
- TRBD1 TRBJ1-1 TRBV7-9 TGTGCCAGCAGCTCGGACAGGGGGCCGGACACTGAAGCTTTCTTT CASSSDRGPDTEAFF
- - TRBJ1-1 TRBV2 TGTGCCAGCAGTGTGATTGGTGGGCCTGAAGCTTTCTTT CASSVIGGPEAFF
few TRBD1 TRBJ1-2 TRBV5-1 TGCGCCAGCAGCGCACAGGGGGCAGACTATGGCTACACCTTC CASSAQGADYGYTF
few - TRBJ2-3 TRBV30 TGTGCCTGGAGTCTAGGCCTCAGCACAGATACGCAGTATTTT CAWSLGLSTDTQYF
- TRBD1 TRBJ2-5 TRBV29-1 TGCAGCGTTGGGAACGGGACAGGGGATCAGGAGACCCAGTACTTC CSVGNGTGDQETQYF
few TRBD2 TRBJ2-2 TRBV5-4 TGTGCCAGCAGCTTGAGCGGGGTGAACACCGGGGAGCTGTTTTTT CASSLSGVNTGELFF
few - TRBJ2-3 TRBV7-9 TGTGCCAGCAGCCCGGAGGGCGGGCCTATTGCAGATACGCAGTATTTT CASSPEGGPIADTQYF
few - TRBJ1-1 TRBV10-3 TGTGCCATCAGTGAGTGGCTGAACACTGAAGCTTTCTTT CAISEWLNTEAFF
few TRBD2 TRBJ2-1 TRBV27 TGTGCCAGCAGCCCCGGGACTAGCGGCCTCAATGAGCAGTTCTTC CASSPGTSGLNEQFF
few - TRBJ1-4 TRBV7-2 TGTGCCAGCAGCTTAGAGCGGGCTGAAAAACTGTTTTTT CASSLERAEKLFF
few TRBD1 TRBJ1-2 TRBV18 TGTGCCAGCTCACCAAGACAGGGCCCTCCTGAAGGCTACACCTTC CASSPRQGPPEGYTF
few TRBD2 TRBJ2-2 TRBV19 TGTGCCAGTAGATCAGCGGGGGGGCTCGGGGAGCTGTTTTTT CASRSAGGLGELFF
- - TRBJ2-2 TRBV27 TGTGCCAGCAGTATCTATTCACTCCCTCCGAACACCGGGGAGCTGTTTTTT CASSIYSLPPNTGELFF
- TRBD2 TRBJ2-1 TRBV4-3 TGCGCCAGCAGCCAGGCACTAGCGGGGGGGCATGAGCAGTTCTTC CASSQALAGGHEQFF
- TRBD1 TRBJ1-3 TRBV9 TGTGCCAGCAGCGTCGGACAGGCCGGGGACACCATATATTTT CASSVGQAGDTIYF
few TRBD1 TRBJ1-6 TRBV19 TGTGCCAGTAGCTGGACAGGGGTGACCTCACCCCTCCACTTT CASSWTGVTSPLHF
- TRBD1 TRBJ1-6 TRBV28 TGTGCCAGCAGTTTATACAGGGGTAATTCACCCCTCCACTTT CASSLYRGNSPLHF